The 26 T cell receptor beta chains below come from one sample, sequenced in a study of cytotoxic CD8 clonotypes in ibrutinib-treated CLL. Using immunoSEQ multiplex PCR, the repertoire was profiled, and TCRdb retains in-frame clones only, with some absent. Among 160,000 or so clones listed, approximately 90% were seen once. Sequencing was performed on PBMCs, taken at disease progression, from a patient treated with ibrutinib. These receptors all come from a human donor with chronic lymphocytic leukemia.

The J gene is TRBJ1-2, the V gene TRBV6-5; no clear D gene. CDR1 and CDR2 (germline): MNHEY, SVGAGI. V was cut by 6 bases and J by 8 bases, with 13 bases left in between. This CDR3 comprises 12 residues. In nucleotides, the CDR3 is TGTGCCAGCAGGGCGCTCCAGGAGGGCTACACCTTC. This translates into CASRALQEGYTF.

The chain combines TRBV9 with TRBJ2-7; D remains unclear. Deletions cut 0 bases from V and 2 bases from J, with 12 bases between. Per germline, CDR1 SGDLS and CDR2 YYNGEE. This CDR3 is 15 amino acids long. The CDR3 here is CASSVGADNTYEQYF. For the CDR3, the DNA is TGTGCCAGCAGCGTAGGGGCAGATAATACCTACGAGCAGTACTTC.

This clone was seen only once. The V and J genes are TRBV11-3 and TRBJ2-1, with unresolved D. Germline lookup yields CDR1 SGHNT and CDR2 YENEEA. The CDR3 loop spans 12 amino acids. V dropped 5 bases and J dropped 6 bases, with 8 bases sitting between them. Written as DNA, the CDR3 is TGTGCCAGCAGCCCACCGGGCAATGAGCAGTTCTTC. This encodes CASSPPGNEQFF.

This clone was observed a handful of times. The rearrangement joins TRBV7-9 to TRBJ1-4; 11 positions agree with TRBD1. Germline-derived CDR1 and CDR2 are SEHNR and FQNEAQ (reference sequence). Trimming cost V 1 base and J 7 bases; bases outside gene matches: 2. The CDR3 length is 15 residues. The DNA for the CDR3 is TGTGCCAGCAGCTTAGGGGACAGGGGGGGTGAAAAACTGTTTTTT. It is translated as CASSLGDRGGEKLFF.

CDR3 amino acids: CASSPTSGVGNEQFF. Here the CDR3 DNA reads TGTGCCAGCAGCCCAACTAGCGGGGTGGGGAATGAGCAGTTCTTC. The J gene is TRBJ2-1, the V gene TRBV7-3; 10 bases align to TRBD2. This CDR3 contains 15 residues. V shed 5 bases, J shed 7 bases, and the junction held 8 bases outside the gene matches. The germline V gene has CDR1 SGHTA and CDR2 FQGTGA. The full variable domain, with the rest looked up from reference TRBV7-3 and TRBJ2-1, is GAGVSQTPSNKVTEKGKYVELRCDPISGHTALYWYRQSLGQGPEFLIYFQGTGAADDSGLPNDRFFAVRPEGSVSTLKIQRTERGDSAVYLCASSPTSGVGNEQFFGPGTRLTVL.

This clone has a single count. The chain combines TRBV7-2 with TRBJ1-1, with D maybe TRBD1 (6 bases). Trimming shortened V by 3 bases and J by 0 bases, and 8 bases separated the two germline ends. Per germline, CDR1 SGHTA and CDR2 FQGNSA. The CDR3 extends over 14 amino acids. The CDR3 coding sequence is TGTGCCAGCAGCTTTCAGGGGCTGAACACTGAAGCTTTCTTT. Translation gives CASSFQGLNTEAFF.

This chain joins TRBV30 and TRBJ1-3; D may be TRBD1 (5 bases). V lost 3 bases to trimming and J lost 0 bases, with 9 bases between them. Germline assignment: CDR1 GTSNPN and CDR2 SVGIG (reference sequence). The CDR3 totals 14 residues. The CDR3, as DNA: TGTGCCTGGAGACGACAGAGCTCTGGAAACACCATATATTTT. Amino acid sequence: CAWRRQSSGNTIYF.

This rearrangement joins TRBV11-3 to TRBJ1-3, with unresolved D. V dropped 4 bases and J dropped 6 bases, with 7 bases sitting between them. The CDR3 has 12 residues. CDR1 SGHNT and CDR2 YENEEA come from the germline V gene. This CDR3 is CASSSLTNTIYF. The DNA for the CDR3 is TGTGCCAGCAGCTCTCTGACAAACACCATATATTTT.

The rearrangement uses TRBV27 and TRBJ2-5, with 9 bases lining up with TRBD1. This CDR3 comprises 13 residues. J gave up 7 bases and V 11 bases, and 11 bases lay outside the gene matches. Germline CDR1 and CDR2: MNHEY and SMNVEV (reference sequence). For the CDR3, the DNA is TGTGCCTCAACCGGGGGGACAGGGATGACCCAGTACTTC. As protein: CASTGGTGMTQYF.

In this sample, this clone turned up once. This chain's CDR3 is CASSLAPRGQERRNYGYTF. In DNA, the CDR3 is TGTGCCAGCAGCTTAGCGCCAAGAGGACAGGAAAGGAGAAACTATGGCTACACCTTC. The genes are TRBV7-2 and TRBJ1-2; 7 positions agree with TRBD1. Germline V gives CDR1 SGHTA, CDR2 FQGNSA. Unmatched junction bases numbered 15, after V lost 0 bases and J lost 2 bases. The CDR3 loop spans 19 amino acids.

The chain combines TRBV5-5 with TRBJ2-1; no clear D. V was trimmed by 0 bases and J by 2 bases, leaving 6 bases between them. Germline V gene data show CDR1 as SGHKS and CDR2 as YYEKEE (reference sequence). The CDR3 has 14 residues. The chain's CDR3 is CASSLGVPYNEQFF. For the CDR3, the DNA is TGTGCCAGCAGCTTGGGGGTCCCCTACAATGAGCAGTTCTTC.

This clone is a singleton in its sample. The chain employs TRBV19 and TRBJ2-3; D not certain. Germline loops: CDR1 LNHDA, CDR2 SQIVND (reference sequence). CDR3 length equals 13 residues. V was shortened by 3 bases and J by 10 bases, with 14 bases between the two germline ends. CDR3 region: CASSMELSPPQYF. Written as DNA, the CDR3 is TGTGCCAGTAGTATGGAACTTTCGCCCCCGCAGTATTTT. Based on the CDR3 plus reference TRBV19 and TRBJ2-3, the full variable domain is DGGITQSPKYLFRKEGQNVTLSCEQNLNHDAMYWYRQDPGQGLRLIYYSQIVNDFQKGDIAEGYSVSREKKESFPLTVTSAQKNPTAFYLCASSMELSPPQYFGPGTRLTVL.

The count of this clone is one. The V call is TRBV6-5, the J call TRBJ2-7; either TRBD1 or TRBD2 may fit D (5 bases each). This CDR3 spans 15 amino acids. Trimming stripped 8 bases from V and 3 bases from J, with 20 bases between. Per the germline V gene, CDR1 is MNHEY and CDR2 is SVGAGI. CDR3 protein: CASAVRGETDYEQYF. The DNA for the CDR3 is TGTGCCAGCGCCGTAAGGGGAGAGACAGACTACGAGCAGTACTTC.

The chain employs TRBV6-5 and TRBJ1-5; 7 nucleotides agree with TRBD1. Germline V gene data show CDR1 as MNHEY and CDR2 as SVGAGI. The CDR3 has 15 amino acids. J lost 4 bases, V lost 10 bases, and 13 bases had no gene match. The CDR3 spells CATRYRDRTNQPQHF. The CDR3 nucleotides read TGTGCCACGCGGTATCGGGACAGAACGAATCAGCCCCAGCATTTT.

The chain recombines TRBV19 with TRBJ1-2; D may be TRBD1 (5 bases). CDR1 is LNHDA, CDR2 SQIVND, per germline (reference sequence). V shed 4 bases and J shed 4 bases, with 13 bases lying between them. The CDR3 contains 14 residues. The chain's CDR3 is CASSKQVLPYGYTF. CDR3 coding DNA: TGTGCCAGTAGTAAACAGGTGCTTCCCTATGGCTACACCTTC.

This clone was observed a single time. The chain recombines TRBV5-4 with TRBJ2-1; 11 nucleotides agree with TRBD2. The CDR3 loop spans 15 amino acids. CDR1 SGHNT and CDR2 YYREEE come from the germline V gene (reference sequence). V gave up 4 bases and J gave up 5 bases; unmatched junction bases: 5. The CDR3 bases are TGTGCCAGCAGCCAACTAGCGGGAGAGGACAATGAGCAGTTCTTC. Amino acids: CASSQLAGEDNEQFF.

The sample holds one count of this clone. V gene TRBV6-5 combines with J gene TRBJ1-5; D is uncertain. Between the trimmed V and J ends, which lost 3 bases and 7 bases, there was a span of 16 bases. The CDR3 totals 15 residues. Looked up from germline, CDR1 is MNHEY and CDR2 is SVGAGI. CDR3 in amino acids: CASSYEVGGRQPQHF. The CDR3 nucleotides read TGTGCCAGCAGTTATGAAGTCGGCGGGAGGCAGCCCCAGCATTTT.

J is TRBJ1-1 and V is TRBV19; D unclear. Looked up from germline, CDR1 is LNHDA and CDR2 is SQIVND (reference sequence). V lost 3 bases to trimming and J lost 5 bases, with 10 bases between them. The CDR3 is 13 residues long. CDR3 in amino acids: CASSIGPGTEAFF. The CDR3 bases are TGTGCCAGTAGTATTGGTCCCGGAACTGAAGCTTTCTTT.

This clone has just a few counts. The genes are TRBV6-5 and TRBJ1-5; tentatively, D is TRBD1 (6 bases). Per germline, CDR1 MNHEY and CDR2 SVGAGI. V lost 5 bases, J lost 0 bases, and 11 bases lay in between. The CDR3 is 15 amino acids. For the CDR3, the DNA is TGTGCCAGCAGTCCTACAGGGCTTAGCAATCAGCCCCAGCATTTT. It codes for CASSPTGLSNQPQHF.

V gene TRBV5-4 combines with J gene TRBJ1-2; TRBD1 might be the D (5 bases). The CDR3 totals 15 residues. Trimming shortened V by 4 bases and J by 3 bases, and 16 bases separated the two germline ends. Germline CDR1 SGHNT, CDR2 YYREEE (reference sequence). DNA of the CDR3: TGTGCCAGCAGCACAACCGCCGGGGCCCACTATGGCTACACCTTC. Translated: CASSTTAGAHYGYTF.

This clone was seen a few times. V usage is TRBV4-1 and J usage is TRBJ2-2; no clear D gene. This CDR3 is built from 15 residues. Deletions cut 1 base from V and 6 bases from J, with 12 bases between. Germline assignment: CDR1 MGHRA and CDR2 YSYEKL. For the CDR3, the DNA is TGCGCCAGCAGCCAAGGGATCCTCTCCTCCGGGGAGCTGTTTTTT. Translation: CASSQGILSSGELFF.

The rearrangement joins TRBV11-2 to TRBJ2-7; 8 bases are shared with TRBD1. The CDR3 covers 15 residues. The germline V gene has CDR1 SGHAT and CDR2 FQNNGV. Trimming cost V 6 bases and J 2 bases; bases outside gene matches: 9. The DNA for the CDR3 is TGTGCCAGCAGACCCGACAGGGGAGGAACCTACGAGCAGTACTTC. It yields the protein CASRPDRGGTYEQYF.

For this clone: The germline gene is not matched at one end of the junction; a read error may be the cause. The chain joins TRBV19 to TRBJ2-7; D is undetermined. The germline CDR1 and CDR2 sequences are LNHDA and SQIVND (reference sequence). The CDR3 has 14 amino acids. CDR3 loop: CASSIGSSGYVQYF. CDR3 DNA sequence: TGTGCCAGTAGTATAGGGAGTTCCGGCTACGTGCAGTACTTC.

The chain combines TRBV7-2 with TRBJ1-3; 7 positions agree with TRBD1. This CDR3 is built from 15 residues. Germline loops: CDR1 SGHTA, CDR2 FQGNSA. The J segment lost 7 bases and the V segment lost 2 bases, leaving 8 bases of the junction unmatched. CDR3 nucleotides: TGTGCCAGCAGCTTAAGGACAGGAGAACTCAACACCATATATTTT. It specifies CASSLRTGELNTIYF.

The chain carries TRBV5-6 and TRBJ1-1; D remains ambiguous. Between the trimmed V and J ends, which lost 4 bases and 3 bases, there was a span of 10 bases. This CDR3 contains 13 residues. Germline V gene lookup returns CDR1 SGHDT and CDR2 YYEEEE. The CDR3 reads CASSPGPDTEAFF. The CDR3 coding sequence is TGTGCCAGCAGCCCCGGACCGGACACTGAAGCTTTCTTT.

This clone was recorded only once. The V and J genes are TRBV15 and TRBJ2-4, with 10 bases lining up with TRBD2. V trimming: 1 base; J trimming: 0 bases; junction bases outside the gene matches: 18. Germline values: CDR1 LNHNV, CDR2 YYDKDF (reference sequence). The CDR3 spans 22 residues. The CDR3: CATSRVGFGRTSGNIAKNIQYF. CDR3 DNA sequence: TGTGCCACCAGCAGAGTTGGGTTCGGTCGTACTAGCGGGAACATAGCCAAAAACATTCAGTACTTC.